This T cell receptor (beta chain) emerged from a study of control samples from healthy donors and cancer patients. Profiled with immunoSEQ multiplex PCR; TCRdb holds only in-frame clones, not every one. The sample has roughly 130,000 clones, around 93% seen once. The sequencing sample was made of PBMCs. This clonotype originated in a man between 45 and 60 years old with head and neck cancer.

For the CDR3, the DNA is TGCAGCGTTGAAGGGGTCAGGGGAATCGCAGATACGCAGTATTTT. This sequence encodes CSVEGVRGIADTQYF. This rearrangement joins TRBV29-1 to TRBJ2-3, with D perhaps matching TRBD1 (6 bases). The CDR3 runs 15 residues. V was cut by 1 base and J by 4 bases, with 15 bases left in between. Germline V gene sequence: CDR1 SQVTM, CDR2 ANQGSEA.